This T cell receptor beta chain came from a study of cytomegalovirus exposure and HLA in healthy donors. Study outcomes and limitations: Across donors, sequencing depth was assumed by presence/absence analyses to be roughly uniform. Available immune exposure information was restricted to CMV serostatus only.

With regard to this clone: Its antigen is not known.

Though nominally healthy at sampling, donors likely had unrecorded immune exposures. Primers for the PCR totalled 60 Vbeta and 13 Jbeta. The protocol was immunoSEQ multiplex PCR, while the TCRdb copy is restricted to in-frame clones and leaves out a portion. The sample carries about 140,000 clones, roughly 80% recorded once. The origin of this receptor is a male donor in good health and CMV-seronegative. The source material was PBMCs.

The CDR3 region has the DNA TGTGCCAGCAGTCCAGCGCCAGCGGGAGGGCCATTCGAGCAGTACTTC. Translated: CASSPAPAGGPFEQYF. This rearrangement joins TRBV27 to TRBJ2-7; 10 nucleotides line up with TRBD2. The V gene's germline CDR1 is MNHEY and CDR2 SMNVEV (reference sequence). This CDR3 is built from 16 residues. Trimming at V came to 5 bases and at J to 6 bases, leaving 13 bases not matched to a gene.